The 14 T cell receptor beta chains below come from one sample, sequenced in a study of shared clonotypes between healthy human individuals. Generated by immunoSEQ multiplex PCR, the TCRdb table keeps only in-frame clones and is missing some. The sample lists fewer than 1.4 million clones, approximately 80% occurring once. Sample: memory CD4+ T cells from PBMCs. As to subset: CD45RA-negative fraction. These receptors were obtained from a man younger than 35 in good health. Some clones in this sample may be carry-over from other donors' samples.

This clone was counted a few times. CDR3 protein: CASSLLGLLNNEQFF. The CDR3 nucleotides are TGTGCCAGCAGCTTACTTGGACTACTCAACAATGAGCAGTTCTTC. The rearrangement uses TRBV7-6 and TRBJ2-1; the D gene is possibly TRBD2 (6 bases). The CDR3 sequence is 15 residues long. Looked up from germline, CDR1 is SGHVS and CDR2 is FNYEAQ. Trimming pared 2 bases from V and 5 bases from J, leaving 13 bases between.

J is TRBJ2-5 and V is TRBV5-1; TRBD2 agrees at 14 bases. With V trimmed by 0 bases and J by 5 bases, 12 bases remained unmatched. CDR3 length: 19 amino acids. CDR1 and CDR2 from the germline V gene are SGHRS and YFSETQ. CDR3 loop: CASSLGTSGRPSLGETQYF. The CDR3 DNA reads TGCGCCAGCAGCTTGGGGACTAGCGGGAGGCCTAGCCTCGGGGAGACCCAGTACTTC.

V gene TRBV19 combines with J gene TRBJ1-5, with 10 nucleotides matching TRBD1. Unmatched junction bases numbered 6, after V lost 6 bases and J lost 4 bases. The CDR3 runs 15 residues. Germline-derived CDR1 and CDR2 are LNHDA and SQIVND (reference sequence). The CDR3 DNA reads TGTGCCAGTAGCCCTAGGACAGGGGGTAATCAGCCCCAGCATTTT. Translation: CASSPRTGGNQPQHF.

In its sample, this clone was seen once. The chain links TRBV2 to TRBJ1-3; TRBD1 agrees at 8 bases. The ends lost 5 bases at V and 6 bases at J; junction bases unmatched: 6. CDR3 length: 14 residues. From germline, CDR1 is SNHLY and CDR2 FYNNEI. The DNA of the CDR3 is TGTGCCAGCAGTTCGGACAGGGTATCAAACACCATATATTTT. It specifies CASSSDRVSNTIYF.

This clone occurred many times. V gene TRBV7-2 combines with J gene TRBJ2-5; no firm D call. The CDR3 is made up of 12 amino acids. Trimming left V 4 bases short and J 11 bases short, with 14 bases between. Per germline, CDR1 SGHTA and CDR2 FQGNSA. The CDR3 loop is CASSSLTLEQYF. CDR3 sequence (DNA): TGTGCCAGCAGCTCCCTGACTCTAGAACAGTACTTC.

Comment on this clone: This clone may be a read error of a much larger clone one base away. The chain is built from TRBV7-9 and TRBJ1-5; tentative D call: TRBD1 (5 bases). Trimming left V 3 bases short and J 2 bases short, with 8 bases between. The germline gives CDR1 SEHNR, CDR2 FQNEAQ (reference sequence). The CDR3 runs 14 residues. CDR3 loop: CASSLGGGNQPQHF. The CDR3 nucleotides are TGTGCCAGCAGCTTGGGAGGGGGCAATCAGCCCCAGCATTTT.

This clone was seen more than once but under ten times. This chain uses TRBV14 with TRBJ1-1; D is unclear. CDR1 SGHDN and CDR2 FVKESK come from the germline V gene. The ends were cut back, 0 bases at V and 11 bases at J, with 13 bases in the middle. The CDR3 has 13 amino acids. DNA for the CDR3: TGTGCCAGCAGCCAAGACCGACCACCTATGGCTTTCTTT. It codes for CASSQDRPPMAFF. The full variable domain, its missing parts supplied by reference TRBV14 and TRBJ1-1, is EAGVTQFPSHSVIEKGQTVTLRCDPISGHDNLYWYRRVMGKEIKFLLHFVKESKQDESGMPNNRFLAERTGGTYSTLKVQPAELEDSGVYFCASSQDRPPMAFFGQGTRLTVV.

Worth noting for this clone: A much larger clone lies one base from this, so it may be a read error. The V call is TRBV6-6, the J call TRBJ2-6; the D is unclear. V was trimmed by 7 bases and J by 0 bases, leaving 1 base between them. Per the germline V gene, CDR1 is MNHNY and CDR2 is SVGAGI (reference sequence). CDR3 length: 12 residues. CDR3 sequence: CASISGANVLTF. CDR3 DNA: TGTGCCAGCATCTCTGGGGCCAACGTCCTGACTTTC.

The genes are TRBV5-1 and TRBJ2-7; 9 nucleotides match TRBD2. The CDR3 is 14 amino acids. Trimming at V came to 0 bases and at J to 6 bases, leaving 4 bases not matched to a gene. Germline V CDR1 and CDR2: SGHRS, YFSETQ. The CDR3 sequence is CASSLAGSGGEQYF. The CDR3 DNA is TGCGCCAGCAGCTTGGCGGGTAGCGGGGGCGAGCAGTACTTC.

The gene calls are TRBV5-1 and TRBJ1-4, with D unresolved. The V gene's germline CDR1 is SGHRS and CDR2 YFSETQ. V lost 4 bases and J 4 bases, leaving 14 bases between the germline ends. The CDR3 has 15 amino acids. CDR3 in DNA: TGCGCCAGCAGCCTCCAGACGTTGGATAATGAAAAACTGTTTTTT. This gives the protein CASSLQTLDNEKLFF. The full variable domain, completed using reference TRBV5-1 and TRBJ1-4, is KAGVTQTPRYLIKTRGQQVTLSCSPISGHRSVSWYQQTPGQGLQFLFEYFSETQRNKGNFPGRFSGRQFSNSRSEMNVSTLELGDSALYLCASSLQTLDNEKLFFGSGTQLSVL.

The chain uses TRBV27 and TRBJ1-5; D not certain. Deletions cut 6 bases from V and 7 bases from J, with 19 bases between. The CDR3 sequence is 15 residues long. CDR1 and CDR2 (germline): MNHEY, SMNVEV (reference sequence). Written as DNA, the CDR3 is TGTGCCAGCAGCTCCCGGGCCTTGCCTGGCCAGCCCCAGCATTTT. Encoded protein: CASSSRALPGQPQHF.

The gene calls are TRBV30 and TRBJ1-4; D is unresolved. The ends were cut back, 0 bases at V and 8 bases at J, with 10 bases in the middle. The germline V gene has CDR1 GTSNPN and CDR2 SVGIG (reference sequence). The CDR3 is 13 amino acids. The CDR3 sequence: CAWSVQSSEKLFF. The CDR3 coding sequence is TGTGCCTGGAGTGTACAAAGCAGCGAAAAACTGTTTTTT. The variable domain in full, with the rest retrieved from reference TRBV30 and TRBJ1-4, is SQTIHQWPATLVQPVGSPLSLECTVEGTSNPNLYWYRQAAGRGLQLLFYSVGIGQISSEVPQNLSASRPQDRQFILSSKKLLLSDSGFYLCAWSVQSSEKLFFGSGTQLSVL.

This clone was counted a few times. The chain uses TRBV27 and TRBJ1-5, with 9 bases aligning to TRBD1. The CDR3 contains 14 residues. Germline V gives CDR1 MNHEY, CDR2 SMNVEV (reference sequence). J lost 4 bases, V lost 5 bases, and 3 bases had no gene match. The CDR3 loop is CASSAGTGNQPQHF. The CDR3 DNA sequence: TGTGCCAGCAGTGCCGGGACAGGGAATCAGCCCCAGCATTTT.

The chain recombines TRBV10-3 with TRBJ1-5; 12 nucleotides match TRBD1. J was trimmed by 2 bases and V by 2 bases; bases with no gene match: 1. From germline, CDR1 is ENHRY and CDR2 SYGVKD. CDR3 length equals 16 residues. The CDR3 DNA reads TGTGCCATCAGTGAGGGGACAGGGGGCGGCAATCAGCCCCAGCATTTT. This codes for CAISEGTGGGNQPQHF.